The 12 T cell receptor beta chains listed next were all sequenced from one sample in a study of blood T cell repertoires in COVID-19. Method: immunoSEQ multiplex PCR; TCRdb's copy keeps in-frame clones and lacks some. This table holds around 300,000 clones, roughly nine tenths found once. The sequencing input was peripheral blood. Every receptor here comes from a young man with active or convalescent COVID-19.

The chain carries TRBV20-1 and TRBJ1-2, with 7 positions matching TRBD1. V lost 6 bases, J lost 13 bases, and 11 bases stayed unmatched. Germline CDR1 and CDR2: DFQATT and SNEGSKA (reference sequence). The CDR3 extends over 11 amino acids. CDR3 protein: CSALDRVVCTF. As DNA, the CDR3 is TGCAGTGCACTTGACAGGGTAGTCTGCACCTTC.

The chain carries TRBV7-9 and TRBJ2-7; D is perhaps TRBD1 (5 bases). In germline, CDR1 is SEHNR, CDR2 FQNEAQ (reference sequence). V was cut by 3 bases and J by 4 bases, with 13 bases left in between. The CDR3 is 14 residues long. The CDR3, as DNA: TGTGCCAGCAGCTTCGGTGGGGCAAGGTACGAGCAGTACTTC. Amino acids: CASSFGGARYEQYF. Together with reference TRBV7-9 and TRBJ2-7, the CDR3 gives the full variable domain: DTGVSQNPRHKITKRGQNVTFRCDPISEHNRLYWYRQTLGQGPEFLTYFQNEAQLEKSRLLSDRFSAERPKGSFSTLEIQRTEQGDSAMYLCASSFGGARYEQYFGPGTRLTVT.

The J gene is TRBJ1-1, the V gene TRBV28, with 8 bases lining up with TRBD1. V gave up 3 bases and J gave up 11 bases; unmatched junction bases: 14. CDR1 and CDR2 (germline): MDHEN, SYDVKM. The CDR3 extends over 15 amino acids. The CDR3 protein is CASSFDRGSSAAAFF. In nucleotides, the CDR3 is TGTGCCAGCAGTTTTGACAGGGGTTCGTCGGCTGCTGCTTTCTTT.

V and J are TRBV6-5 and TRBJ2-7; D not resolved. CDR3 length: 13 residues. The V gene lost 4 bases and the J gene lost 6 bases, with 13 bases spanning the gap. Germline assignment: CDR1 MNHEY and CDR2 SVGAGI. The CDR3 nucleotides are TGTGCCAGCAGTTCAAATCCTAGGAGCGAGCAGTACTTC. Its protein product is CASSSNPRSEQYF.

CDR3 sequence reads: CASSYLGSAETQYF. CDR3 in DNA: TGCGCCAGCAGCTACCTAGGATCGGCGGAGACCCAGTACTTC. This chain connects TRBV5-1 to TRBJ2-5; D not certain. The CDR3 has 14 amino acids. In germline, CDR1 is SGHRS, CDR2 YFSETQ. The ends were cut back, 3 bases at V and 5 bases at J, with 14 bases in the middle.

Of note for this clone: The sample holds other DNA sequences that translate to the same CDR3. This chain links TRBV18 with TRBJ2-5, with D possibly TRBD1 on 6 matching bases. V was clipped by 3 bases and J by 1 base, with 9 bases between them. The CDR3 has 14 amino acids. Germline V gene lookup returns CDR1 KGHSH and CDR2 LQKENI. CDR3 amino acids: CASSPGRGQETQYF. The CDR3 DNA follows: TGTGCCAGCTCACCGGGCAGGGGCCAAGAGACCCAGTACTTC.

The CDR3 loop is CASRPTSGSTGELFF. The DNA of the CDR3 is TGTGCCAGCAGACCCACTAGCGGGAGTACCGGGGAGCTGTTTTTT. V and J are TRBV28 and TRBJ2-2, with 11 bases identical to TRBD2. The V gene end was trimmed by 6 bases and the J gene end by 5 bases; junction bases not matched to a gene: 5. Germline V gene sequence: CDR1 MDHEN, CDR2 SYDVKM. This CDR3 contains 15 residues.

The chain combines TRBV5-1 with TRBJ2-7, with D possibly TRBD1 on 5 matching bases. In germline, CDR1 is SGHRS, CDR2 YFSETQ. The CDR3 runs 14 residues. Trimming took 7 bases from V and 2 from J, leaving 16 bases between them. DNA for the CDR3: TGCGCCAGCGGATTGAACGGCAGGGCCTACGAGCAGTACTTC. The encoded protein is CASGLNGRAYEQYF.

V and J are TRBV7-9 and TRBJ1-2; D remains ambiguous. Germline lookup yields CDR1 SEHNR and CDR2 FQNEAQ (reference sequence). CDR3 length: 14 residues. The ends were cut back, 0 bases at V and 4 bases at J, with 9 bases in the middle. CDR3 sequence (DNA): TGTGCCAGCAGCTTAGCTGGGGAGATCTATGGCTACACCTTC. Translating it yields CASSLAGEIYGYTF.

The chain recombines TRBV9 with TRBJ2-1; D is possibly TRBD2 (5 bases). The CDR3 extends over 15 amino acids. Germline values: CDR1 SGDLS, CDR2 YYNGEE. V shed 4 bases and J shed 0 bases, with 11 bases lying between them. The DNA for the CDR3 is TGTGCCAGCAGCCCCCAGAGCGGCTCCTACAATGAGCAGTTCTTC. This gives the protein CASSPQSGSYNEQFF. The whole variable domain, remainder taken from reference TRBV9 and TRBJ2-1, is DSGVTQTPKHLITATGQRVTLRCSPRSGDLSVYWYQQSLDQGLQFLIQYYNGEERAKGNILERFSAQQFPDLHSELNLSSLELGDSALYFCASSPQSGSYNEQFFGPGTRLTVL.

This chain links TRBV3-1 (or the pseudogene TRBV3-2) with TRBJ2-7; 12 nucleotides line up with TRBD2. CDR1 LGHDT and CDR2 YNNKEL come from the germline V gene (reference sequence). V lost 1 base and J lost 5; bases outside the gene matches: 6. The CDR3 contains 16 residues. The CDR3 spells CASSQVGTSGLNEQYF. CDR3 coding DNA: TGTGCCAGCAGCCAAGTCGGGACTAGCGGGTTAAACGAGCAGTACTTC.

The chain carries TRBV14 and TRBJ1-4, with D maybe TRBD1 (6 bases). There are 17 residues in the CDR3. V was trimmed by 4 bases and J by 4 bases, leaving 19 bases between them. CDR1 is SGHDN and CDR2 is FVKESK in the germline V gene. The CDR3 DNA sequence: TGTGCCAGCAGCCGTTTCGGAAGCACAGGGATTAATGAAAAACTGTTTTTT. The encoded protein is CASSRFGSTGINEKLFF.